This paragraph covers one T cell receptor (beta chain) sequence. This entry comes from a study of blood T cell repertoires in COVID-19. Turning to the study itself: From the United States, Italy and Spain came samples of acute and convalescent COVID-19. The analysed material was cDNA or gDNA that came from T cells, B-cell-depleted T cells, or PBMCs.

Trimming took off 6 bases at V and 2 bases at J, with 14 bases between the two ends. The CDR3 sequence is 14 residues long. CDR1 is SGHRS and CDR2 is YFSETQ in the germline V gene. As handled by the study authors: Amplification from reference gene primers served as the basis for estimated nucleated cell counts. Generated by immunoSEQ multiplex PCR, the TCRdb table keeps only in-frame clones and is missing some. D and trimming come from the DNA, and the V and J calls and clone size come from that table. The sample yields about 170,000 clones, just under 85% seen once. The specimen sequenced was peripheral blood. The chain uses TRBV5-1 and TRBJ1-2; D uncertain. The TCR originated in a woman of 80 years or more with COVID-19, enrolled during active disease. CDR3 nucleotide sequence: TGCGCCAGCAACCCCCTGGGGAGGAACTATGGCTACACCTTC. This gives the protein CASNPLGRNYGYTF.